This T cell receptor beta chain was identified in a study of cytomegalovirus exposure and HLA in healthy donors (dated by TCRdb to 2017 to 2019). Concerning the study at large: According to an earlier analysis of several hundred of the donors, some 180 million T cells yielded 117 million unique TCR beta sequences and 250 to 350 Gb of sequence data. Approximately 300 gigabases of sequencing data and tens of millions of unique TCR sequences made up an early release that covered nearly 650 HLA-typed donors. Of the roughly 390 genotyped donors, approximately 81% were placed in the genetic ancestry cluster associated with self-reported Caucasian donors. The study aimed to test whether signatures of past pathogen exposure could be identified by cataloging public T cell receptors. Using immunosequencing, the study profiled T cell repertoires from 500 to 800 subjects and related those repertoires to cytomegalovirus serostatus. In addition to the first cohort of approximately 670 subjects, a separate validation cohort of under 150 different subjects was used. To predict cytomegalovirus infection status, the study brought together high-throughput TCR immunosequencing, statistical association of individual TCRs with disease status, and machine learning. A later analysis re-examined previously published TCR beta repertoires from 500 to 700 donors and added high-resolution HLA genotyping to investigate patterns of TCR occurrence. In the later analysis, no new phenotypic data were used to find candidate immune exposures; instead, reliance was placed on TCR beta sequences and their occurrence across donors. In an earlier analysis of 587 of the donors, high-throughput TCR beta sequencing was used to judge whether each TCR beta V gene segment behaved as functional or pseudogenic. Donor age, sex, ethnicity and CMV serostatus were compiled alongside the repertoire data. Genome-wide SNP genotypes for about 65% of the 666 donors were used in a later genetic analysis, which treated that subset as a discovery cohort. Every discovery cohort repertoire had been produced on one sequencing platform. Both class I and class II loci were covered by HLA typing, at four-digit resolution. The number of donors typed differed by locus, with 629-630 for A, B, C, DRB1 and DQB1, approximately 500 for DQA1, about 610 for DPA1, and over 400 for DPB1. Four to six DR-DQ haplotypes were handled as single units for association and clustering, since linkage in the cohort was strong. Among roughly 400 genotyped donors of the cohort, an average of roughly 230,000 unique TCR beta nucleotide sequences was sequenced per donor, of which about 18% were non-productive.

The germline V gene provides CDR1 SGHRS and CDR2 YFSETQ. The CDR3 contains 16 residues, cysteine and phenylalanine counted. Solely the CDR3 DNA is kept, with 48 bases framed from the first base. Trimming at the junction amounts to 0 bases on V and 10 bases on J, and the germline ends lie 17 bases apart. The library was made by the immunoSEQ multiplex PCR assay. The multiplex PCR relied on a mix of 60 forward primers for TCR Vbeta segments and 13 reverse primers for TCR Jbeta segments. Amplification of the CDR3 region of rearranged TCR beta genes was performed with a multiplex PCR assay on genomic DNA. The Illumina HiSeq System was used to sequence the amplified TCR beta libraries as 87-base-pair reads. The authors processed their data as follows. A later analysis counted about 80 million unique TCR beta chains across the 500 to 850 repertoires, and roughly 9.9 million of these chains were shared by at least two donors. Raw reads were error-corrected and collapsed into unique sequences with a nearest-neighbor algorithm that merged closely related sequences to remove PCR and sequencing errors. V, D and J gene segments were assigned by aligning CDR3 sequences to IMGT reference sequences. For a sequence to be retained, a match of at least six nucleotides to both a V gene segment and a J gene segment was required. A rearrangement counted as productive if the CDR3 had no stop codons and remained in frame with V and J, and every other rearrangement counted as non-productive. CDR3 was defined by IMGT convention, running from the second conserved V-encoded cysteine to the conserved J-encoded phenylalanine. The earlier analysis of about 560 of the donors excluded any sequence lacking an unambiguous match to a single V gene segment. An earlier analysis of around 600 of the donors classified V segments as functional when productive rearrangements were above 56.7% and as segregating when the standard deviation between donors was above 5%. A statistical classification framework was built to diagnose cytomegalovirus status from the catalog of TCR beta chain sequences. A later analysis assigned V and J genes by comparing TCR nucleotide sequences with IMGT/GENE-DB human TR gene sequences. A later analysis assigned CDR3 sequences and most-parsimonious VDJ recombination scenarios with the TCRdist pipeline. In a later analysis, each TCR beta chain was defined by its CDR3 amino acid sequence together with its V-gene family, and reads lacking a unique V-gene family were excluded. As a way to deal with suspected cross-contamination and a sequencing artifact, a later analysis dropped 640 or so nucleotide sequences that were highly shared and had low generation probability. A later analysis calculated a clonal expansion index for each public chain from normalized within-repertoire ranks of inferred template counts. In a later analysis, generation probabilities were computed with a VDJ recombination model fitted to out-of-frame rearrangements, and the resulting probabilities were checked against IGoR. Hypergeometric tests were used in a later analysis to score TCR-TCR, TCR-HLA and TCR-CMV co-occurrence, with a repertoire-size bias correction applied to the TCR pairs. To estimate false discovery rates, a later analysis permuted the HLA or CMV assignments 20 times. In a later analysis, co-occurring TCRs were grouped with DBSCAN, and TCRdist sequence similarity was added when clustering was performed within HLA-allele-positive subsets. Repertoires with fewer than 30,000 or more than 120,000 public chains were left out of co-occurrence clustering, as were a handful of repertoires with anomalous nucleotide sharing. TCRdb's version of the immuneACCESS table is confined to in-frame rearrangements and falls short of the full clone set. An unresolved V gene accounts for under half of the shortfall where checked; the remainder is of unknown origin. D and trimming come from the DNA, and the V and J calls and clone size come from that table. The sample includes roughly 160,000 clones, with 65% to 85% observed a single time. The top ten constitute about 7.7% of the sample.

The cohort was made up of approximately 700 healthy bone marrow donors. Cohort members were all nominally healthy when sampled, although unrecorded immune exposures were likely present. The donor was CMV seropositive and was included in the group of 290 or so seropositive cohort members. A peripheral blood sample was provided by each donor, and peripheral blood mononuclear cells were used for TCR beta sequencing. The Qiagen DNeasy Blood Extraction Kit was used to extract genomic DNA from the blood cell samples. Results the study describes overall, beyond this receptor: Most TCR sequences were seen in very few donors, while some public TCRs were found in many individuals. According to a later analysis, most CMV-associated TCR beta chains appeared to be HLA-restricted, and the HLA associations seemed to be driven largely by CMV exposure. Assigning TCR associations to individual alleles was difficult when HLA alleles, especially DR and DQ, strongly co-occurred. Correlated functional status among segregating V segments might reflect linkage disequilibrium, but an unknown experimental factor could not be ruled out. Because counts were too low, seventeen rarely observed V segments, including chromosome 9 orphons, were left out of the earlier analysis of about 500 of the donors. The study gave a list of 150 to 200 TCR beta chains associated with cytomegalovirus. Three of the identified cytomegalovirus-associated TCR beta chains were confirmed in vitro to be specific for cytomegalovirus antigens. The sequencing pipeline was judged likely to have produced a cluster of highly shared sequence variants as a technical artifact. In an earlier analysis of around 600 of the donors, most TCR beta V segments appeared in productive rearrangements about 87% or about 30% of the time, broadly matching IMGT annotations. In a later analysis, HLA-associated TCR beta chains showed more clonal expansion and lower generation probabilities than non-associated chains that were equally common. CMV serostatus was the only immune exposure information available for the cohort. Roughly uniform sequencing depth across donors was assumed in presence/absence analyses, although this assumption may not hold. In a later genetic analysis, a missense DCLRE1C variant was associated with V-gene and J-gene trimming of TCR beta chains, and the association was replicated in an independent cohort. A further reported finding was that TCR beta sequences accurately predicted the HLA-A and HLA-B alleles for most subjects in the first cohort. Cytomegalovirus status was reported to be diagnosed by the classifier with high specificity and sensitivity in both the original and validation cohorts. In a later genetic analysis, fewer N-insertions in productive TCRs were reported among donors in an Asian-associated ancestry cluster than the approximately 710-donor mean. HLA typing was unavailable for some donors at each locus, so association tests used only the typed subset. In a later analysis, TCR association rates were found to vary across HLA loci, with the most associated TCRs seen for DRB1 alleles and the fewest for HLA-C alleles. According to a later analysis, parvovirus B19, influenza, CMV and Epstein-Barr virus appeared linked to several top co-occurrence clusters. At a false discovery rate of 0.05, a later analysis linked 15,000 to 20,000 TCR beta sequences to specific HLA alleles. Some IMGT-functional V segments, including TRBV6-2 and TRBV6-3, could not be distinguished by the 87-base-pair reads and were therefore excluded. According to the authors, the approach could potentially be generalized to other disease states and immunological phenotypes. This cohort had only TCR beta chains sequenced, and the lack of alpha or paired-chain data limited which features could be detected.

Comment on this clone: It lacks a known antigen. Per-base qualities were not stored, and no clone one base away is much larger.

Specimen: PBMCs. This TCR was recovered from a woman under 40 in good health and CMV-seropositive. The rearranged chain carries TRBV5-1 and TRBJ1-6; a confident D gene designation cannot be given. The sequence in DNA is TGCGCCAGCAGCTTGGGGAGGGTGGTAGGAAGCTCACCCCTCCACTTT. It specifies CASSLGRVVGSSPLHF.